What follows describes a single T cell receptor beta chain. Its antigen is currently unknown. This sample is part of a study of cytomegalovirus exposure and HLA in healthy donors. Study details: Counted in an early data release were roughly 87 million unique TCRs from HLA-typed donors.

General observations from the study: Sequences of the TCR beta chain were said to predict the HLA-A and HLA-B alleles of most subjects accurately. Analyzed later, association rates of TCRs varied across HLA loci, with DRB1 most and HLA-C fewest.

PCR used 60 Vbeta primers and 13 Jbeta primers. Measured with immunoSEQ multiplex PCR; TCRdb has only the in-frame clones, and not every one. The listing records roughly 55,000 clones. The sequencing input was PBMCs. The clonotype comes from a woman between 45 and 60 years old in good health and CMV-seropositive.

The CDR3 DNA reads TGTGCCAGCAGCTGGGGACAGATGAACACTGAAGCTTTCTTT. This encodes CASSWGQMNTEAFF. The chain uses TRBV7-2 and TRBJ1-1; TRBD1 matches 7 bases. The CDR3 runs to 14 residues. J lost 0 bases, V lost 4 bases, and 2 bases had no gene match. Per the germline V gene, CDR1 is SGHTA and CDR2 is FQGNSA. The complete variable domain, with remaining parts taken from reference TRBV7-2 and TRBJ1-1, reads GAGVSQSPSNKVTEKGKDVELRCDPISGHTALYWYRQSLGQGLEFLIYFQGNSAPDKSGLPSDRFSAERTGGSVSTLTIQRTQQEDSAVYLCASSWGQMNTEAFFGQGTRLTVV.